The 15 T cell receptor beta chains below all came from one sample that was sequenced in a study of low-dose radiotherapy and immunotherapy resistance in tumors. Time point denoted: after trial treatment. Treatment reported: LDRT plus nivolumab, ipilimumab, low-dose cyclophosphamide and aspirin (RACIN trial). TRAV- and TRBV-specific primers were used for first-strand cDNA, which covered alpha and beta chains. Over 20 PCR cycles, TCRs were amplified from a constant-region primer and V-primer adapter. TCRdb fed the reads into MiXCR, producing one record per CDR3 protein. Altogether around 84,000 distinct CDR3 sequences are present, around 17% being singletons, with the ten largest covering approximately 1.5%. The starting material was PBMCs, obtained after low-dose radiotherapy plus immunotherapy. The receptors were gathered from a male donor with prostate cancer.

The gene calls are TRBV5-1 and TRBJ1-1; 12 bases are shared with TRBD1. Germline V CDR1 and CDR2: SGHRS, YFSETQ. This CDR3 has 18 amino acids. J lost 1 base, V lost 4 bases, and 11 bases had no gene match. The CDR3 region has the DNA TGCGCCAGCAGCCCAACCGGGACAGGGGGCTCAACGAACACTGAAGCTTTCTTT. It encodes CASSPTGTGGSTNTEAFF.

For this clonotype: Since a far larger clone is one base different, this is likely a read error. The rearrangement joins TRBV26 to TRBJ1-3; the DNA was not compared with TRBD1, the D call given in the table. TRBV26 is a known pseudogene. The CDR3 length is 17 residues. For the CDR3, the DNA is TGTGCCAGCAGCGAAGCGCCTGGGGGGCTCTCTGGAAACACCATATATTTT. Protein sequence: CASSEAPGGLSGNTIYF.

A note on this clonotype: One junction end disagrees with the germline gene, perhaps due to a read error. This chain uses TRBV2 with TRBJ2-1, with D perhaps matching TRBD1 or TRBD2 (7 bases each). The CDR3 is made up of 17 amino acids. The germline CDR1 and CDR2 sequences are SNHLY and FYNNEI. CDR3 coding DNA: TGTGCCAGCAGCGAAGCGGGACAGCCAGACGCCTACAATGAGCAGTTCTTC. This sequence encodes CASSEAGQPDAYNEQFF.

Ten or more counts support this clonotype. The chain links TRBV2 to TRBJ2-2; either TRBD1 or TRBD2 may fit D (5 bases each). There are 13 residues in the CDR3. Trimming stripped 8 bases from V and 7 bases from J, with 14 bases between. CDR1 and CDR2 (germline): SNHLY, FYNNEI. Here the CDR3 reads CASWGMLFGELFF. The CDR3, as DNA: TGTGCCAGCTGGGGGATGCTTTTCGGGGAGCTGTTTTTT. Full variable domain (missing parts from reference TRBV2 and TRBJ2-2): EPEVTQTPSHQVTQMGQEVILRCVPISNHLYFYWYRQILGQKVEFLVSFYNNEISEKSEIFDDQFSVERPDGSNFTLKIRSTKLEDSAMYFCASWGMLFGELFFGEGSRLTVL.

This clonotype showed up many times. This rearrangement joins TRBV5-1 to TRBJ2-1; 12 nucleotides align to TRBD2. The CDR3 contains 17 residues. The germline V gene encodes CDR1 SGHRS and CDR2 YFSETQ. With V trimmed by 4 bases and J by 3 bases, 8 bases remained unmatched. This chain's CDR3 is CASSTTSGSRRYNEQFF. The CDR3 DNA reads as TGCGCCAGCAGCACGACTAGCGGGAGTCGTCGCTACAATGAGCAGTTCTTC. The whole variable domain, remainder taken from reference TRBV5-1 and TRBJ2-1, is KAGVTQTPRYLIKTRGQQVTLSCSPISGHRSVSWYQQTPGQGLQFLFEYFSETQRNKGNFPGRFSGRQFSNSRSEMNVSTLELGDSALYLCASSTTSGSRRYNEQFFGPGTRLTVL.

As regards this clonotype: A read error is likely here: a far larger clone is one base away. The chain recombines TRBV6-1 with TRBJ2-7, with TRBD2 identical over 9 bases. The CDR3 totals 14 residues. Germline CDR1 is MNHNS and CDR2 is SASEGT. Trimming removed 6 bases from V and 3 bases from J; junction bases left unmatched: 6. The CDR3 sequence: CASRPGTSSYEQYF. Written as DNA, the CDR3 is TGTGCCAGCAGACCCGGGACTAGCAGCTACGAGCAGTACTTC.

This clonotype was seen many times. The J gene is TRBJ2-2, the V gene TRBV29-1; D uncertain. The CDR3 spans 13 residues. Between the trimmed V and J ends, which lost 7 bases and 1 base, there was a span of 10 bases. CDR1 is SQVTM and CDR2 is ANQGSEA in the germline V gene. CDR3 protein: CSGGFGNTGELFF. Written as DNA, the CDR3 is TGCAGCGGAGGCTTCGGGAACACCGGGGAGCTGTTTTTT.

Ten or more counts support this clonotype. The chain has TRBV12-3 or TRBV12-4 and TRBJ2-7; 11 bases align to TRBD1. The CDR3 sequence is 14 residues long. J was trimmed by 2 bases and V by 6 bases; bases with no gene match: 3. CDR3 DNA: TGTGCCAGCAGCGAGGGACAGGGGGCCTACGAGCAGTACTTC. Its protein product is CASSEGQGAYEQYF.

This clonotype was detected ten times or more. The CDR3 loop reads CASSLGRVSNQPQHF. In DNA form, the CDR3 reads TGTGCCAGCAGCTTAGGCAGGGTCAGCAATCAGCCCCAGCATTTT. This sequence joins TRBV7-8 and TRBJ1-5, with D possibly TRBD1 on 5 matching bases. Trimming stripped 1 base from V and 1 base from J, with 8 bases between. The CDR3 consists of 15 residues. Germline CDR1 reads SGHVS; CDR2 reads FQNEAQ.

This clonotype was counted at least ten times. The chain is built from TRBV6-6 and TRBJ2-1, with TRBD2 as a possible D gene (6 bases). The length of the CDR3 is 16 residues. Deletions cut 3 bases from V and 0 bases from J, with 12 bases between. CDR1 is MNHNY and CDR2 is SVGAGI in the germline V gene (reference sequence). CDR3 amino acids: CASSYGRQNSYNEQFF. DNA of the CDR3: TGTGCCAGCAGTTATGGGAGGCAGAACTCCTACAATGAGCAGTTCTTC.

This clonotype showed up many times. The chain joins TRBV7-2 to TRBJ1-6; unclear D gene. Germline V CDR1 and CDR2: SGHTA, FQGNSA. CDR3 size: 15 residues. Trimming left V 1 base short and J 7 bases short, with 11 bases between. CDR3 region: CASSLVGVRNSPLHF. CDR3 nucleotide sequence: TGTGCCAGCAGCTTAGTAGGCGTGCGGAATTCACCCCTCCACTTT.

This clonotype was observed many times. The chain links TRBV4-3 to TRBJ2-3, with D unresolved. The V gene lost 1 base and the J gene lost 0 bases, with 14 bases spanning the gap. The CDR3 contains 17 residues. CDR1 and CDR2 from the germline V gene are LGHNA and YSLEER. DNA of the CDR3: TGCGCCAGCAGCCAAGGTGACCGAATATCTAGCACAGATACGCAGTATTTT. Its protein product is CASSQGDRISSTDTQYF.

This clonotype was recorded at least ten times. The chain uses TRBV28 and TRBJ2-5; D remains unclear. Germline loops: CDR1 MDHEN, CDR2 SYDVKM. The CDR3 runs 16 residues. V lost 7 bases to trimming and J lost 1 base, with 19 bases between them. CDR3: CASTHTTPTRQETQYF. In nucleotides, the CDR3 is TGTGCCAGCACCCATACTACACCGACCCGCCAAGAGACCCAGTACTTC. Looking up the rest from reference TRBV28 and TRBJ2-5 gives the full variable domain: DVKVTQSSRYLVKRTGEKVFLECVQDMDHENMFWYRQDPGLGLRLIYFSYDVKMKEKGDIPEGYSVSREKKERFSLILESASTNQTSMYLCASTHTTPTRQETQYFGPGTRLLVL.

The sample holds a few counts of this clonotype. The V gene is TRBV12-3 or TRBV12-4, the J gene TRBJ1-3; D ambiguous. This CDR3 is 16 amino acids long. V lost 3 bases, J lost 2 bases, and 14 bases lay in between. The CDR3 coding sequence is TGTGCCAGCAGTTTTTATTTTAGGGCGGCTGGAAACACCATATATTTT. Translated: CASSFYFRAAGNTIYF.

The chain employs TRBV24-1 and TRBJ2-1; possibly TRBD2 for D (5 bases). Germline V gene lookup returns CDR1 KGHDR and CDR2 SFDVKD. The V and J ends lost 2 bases and 0 bases respectively, with 16 bases between them. The CDR3 is 18 residues long. This CDR3 reads CATSDSGPTGSSYNEQFF. As DNA, the CDR3 is TGTGCCACCAGTGATTCAGGCCCTACGGGGAGCTCCTACAATGAGCAGTTCTTC.